This T cell receptor beta chain is drawn from a study of blood T cell repertoires in COVID-19. Study in general: Samples of COVID-19 (acute and convalescent) were obtained from the United States, Italy and Spain.

V lost 4 bases to trimming and J lost 2 bases, with 9 bases between them. The germline CDR1 and CDR2 sequences are MDHEN and SYDVKM. This CDR3 has 14 residues. As originally analysed: How many nucleated cells were present was estimated from reference gene primer amplification. The method was immunoSEQ multiplex PCR; TCRdb's version includes in-frame clones alone and lacks a portion of them. V, J and clone size were drawn from that table, and D and trimming were deduced from the DNA. The sample includes under 300,000 clones, about 84% seen only once; the top ten take approximately 13%. This sequence originates from a man older than 75 with acute or convalescent COVID-19. This chain links TRBV28 with TRBJ1-5; the D is unclear. The sample was peripheral blood. For the CDR3, the DNA is TGTGCCAGCAGTTCTCAGGCCGGCAATCAGCCCCAGCATTTT. This encodes CASSSQAGNQPQHF.